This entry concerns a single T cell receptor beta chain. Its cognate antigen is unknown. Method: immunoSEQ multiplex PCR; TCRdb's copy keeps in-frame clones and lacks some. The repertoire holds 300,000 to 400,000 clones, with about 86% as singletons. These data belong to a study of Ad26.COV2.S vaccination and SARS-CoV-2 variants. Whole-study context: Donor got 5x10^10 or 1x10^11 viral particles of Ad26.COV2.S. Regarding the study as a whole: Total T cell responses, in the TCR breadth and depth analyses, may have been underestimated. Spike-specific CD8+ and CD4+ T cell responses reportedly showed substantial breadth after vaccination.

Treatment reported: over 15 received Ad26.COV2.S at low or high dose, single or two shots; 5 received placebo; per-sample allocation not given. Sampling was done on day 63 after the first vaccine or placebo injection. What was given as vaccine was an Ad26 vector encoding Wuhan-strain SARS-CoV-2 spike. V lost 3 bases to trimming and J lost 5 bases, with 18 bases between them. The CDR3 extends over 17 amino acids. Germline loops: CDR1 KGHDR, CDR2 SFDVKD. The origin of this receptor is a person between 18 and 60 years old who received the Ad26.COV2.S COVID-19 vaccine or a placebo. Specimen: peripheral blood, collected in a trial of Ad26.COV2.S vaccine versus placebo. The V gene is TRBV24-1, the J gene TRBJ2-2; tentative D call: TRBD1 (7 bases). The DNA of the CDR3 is TGTGCCACCAGTGATGCGCCGCCACAGGGGAGGACCGGGGAGCTGTTTTTT. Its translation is CATSDAPPQGRTGELFF.